The rows below give T cell receptor beta chains drawn from one sample of a study of blood T cell repertoires in COVID-19. Clones were sequenced by immunoSEQ multiplex PCR, and TCRdb holds only the in-frame ones, with some missing. The sample lists about 63,000 clones, 75% to 90% occurring once. Sequencing used peripheral blood. These receptors were collected from a man in his sixties with COVID-19, enrolled during active disease. The CDR3 runs from the conserved cysteine through the conserved F or W. The order of the fields is CDR3 DNA, CDR3 protein, CDR3 length, D gene, clone size, J gene, V gene. The D gene is left open where the match is weak. Clone sizes are given selectively: once, few, many, or a class where the clone is expanded.

DNA: TGCGCCAGCAGCTCCGAGGCAGGGCTCTCCTACGAGCAGTACTTC; CDR3: CASSSEAGLSYEQYF; length: 15; D: -; size: -; J: TRBJ2-7; V: TRBV4-3
DNA: TGTGCTAGTGGTTTAAACATCGGGACAGGGGGTTACGAGCAGTACTTC; CDR3: CASGLNIGTGGYEQYF; length: 16; D: TRBD1; size: -; J: TRBJ2-7; V: TRBV12-5
DNA: TGCGCCAGCAGCCAAGATCGGAGACTAGCGACGAATGAGCAGTTCTTC; CDR3: CASSQDRRLATNEQFF; length: 16; D: TRBD2; size: -; J: TRBJ2-1; V: TRBV4-3
DNA: TGTGCCAGCAGCTTAGGTTCTAGGACTAGCGGGGAGTACCAAGAGACCCAGTACTTC; CDR3: CASSLGSRTSGEYQETQYF; length: 19; D: TRBD2; size: -; J: TRBJ2-5; V: TRBV7-6
DNA: TGTGCCAGCAGCCCGGGAGGTGGAACGCCCTGGGGAAACACCATATATTTT; CDR3: CASSPGGGTPWGNTIYF; length: 17; D: -; size: medium-sized; J: TRBJ1-3; V: TRBV3-1/TRBV3-2
DNA: TGCAGCGTTGAAGTTCAGGGCCTCTCTGGAAACACCATATATTTT; CDR3: CSVEVQGLSGNTIYF; length: 15; D: -; size: once; J: TRBJ1-3; V: TRBV29-1
DNA: TGCGCCAGCAGCTTGCAGGAGGGCACCTACGAGCAGTACTTC; CDR3: CASSLQEGTYEQYF; length: 14; D: -; size: medium-sized; J: TRBJ2-7; V: TRBV5-1
DNA: TGTGCCAGCAGACAGGGAACCGGGGAGCTGTTTTTT; CDR3: CASRQGTGELFF; length: 12; D: -; size: few; J: TRBJ2-2; V: TRBV12-3/TRBV12-4
DNA: TGTGCCAGCTCACCGGGACAGGGGAACTACGAGCAGTACTTC; CDR3: CASSPGQGNYEQYF; length: 14; D: TRBD1; size: few; J: TRBJ2-7; V: TRBV18
DNA: TGTGCCAGCTCGGAAAGGTCTCCAGGCTGGAACACTGAAGCTTTCTTT; CDR3: CASSERSPGWNTEAFF; length: 16; D: -; size: -; J: TRBJ1-1; V: TRBV18
DNA: TGTGCCAGCAGGGGGACAGGGGGCTCCGAGCAGTACTTC; CDR3: CASRGTGGSEQYF; length: 13; D: TRBD1; size: -; J: TRBJ2-7; V: TRBV6-5
DNA: TGTGCCAGCAGCCAAGAGTTGGCGGGAGGGTCCCCGAGGACCGGGGAGCTGTTTTTT; CDR3: CASSQELAGGSPRTGELFF; length: 19; D: TRBD2; size: few; J: TRBJ2-2; V: TRBV3-1/TRBV3-2
DNA: TGTGCCCGCCCACCCCCAGGGGGATCCTACGAGCAGTACTTC; CDR3: CARPPPGGSYEQYF; length: 14; D: TRBD1; size: once; J: TRBJ2-7; V: TRBV6-5
DNA: TGTGCCTGGAGTGTATGGGGCGGTACGCAGTTCGGCACTGAAGCTTTCTTT; CDR3: CAWSVWGGTQFGTEAFF; length: 17; D: -; size: once; J: TRBJ1-1; V: TRBV30
DNA: TGTGCCAGCAGCGCCGGACAGGTAACACTCTACGAGCAGTACTTC; CDR3: CASSAGQVTLYEQYF; length: 15; D: TRBD1; size: -; J: TRBJ2-7; V: TRBV11-2
DNA: TGTGCCAGCAGCTTAGAGAGCGGCTACGAGCAGTACTTC; CDR3: CASSLESGYEQYF; length: 13; D: -; size: -; J: TRBJ2-7; V: TRBV7-3
DNA: TGTGCCGTCAGGGGGCAACAATACGAGCAGTACTTC; CDR3: CAVRGQQYEQYF; length: 12; D: TRBD1; size: -; J: TRBJ2-7; V: TRBV24-1
DNA: TGTGCCAGCAGCTTAGATGCGGAGAACACTGAAGCTTTCTTT; CDR3: CASSLDAENTEAFF; length: 14; D: -; size: -; J: TRBJ1-1; V: TRBV11-3
DNA: TGTGCCAGCAGTCGGGACAGCCAAGAGACCCAGTACTTC; CDR3: CASSRDSQETQYF; length: 13; D: TRBD1; size: -; J: TRBJ2-5; V: TRBV2
DNA: TGTGCCAGCAGCCAAGGCACGGGACAGCCACGAGTAGTGTACTTC; CDR3: CASSQGTGQPRVVYF; length: 15; D: TRBD1; size: -; J: TRBJ2-7; V: TRBV27
DNA: TGCGCCAGCAGCCCGGCAGGACAGGGGATGGATTCACCCCTCCACTTT; CDR3: CASSPAGQGMDSPLHF; length: 16; D: TRBD1; size: -; J: TRBJ1-6; V: TRBV5-1
DNA: TGTGCCAGCAGCTTTGAGGGCGCGCGGGGAAACACCATATATTTT; CDR3: CASSFEGARGNTIYF; length: 15; D: -; size: once; J: TRBJ1-3; V: TRBV11-2
DNA: TGTGCCAGCAGTGAGGCCGTGCCGGGAGGGACCCAGTACTTC; CDR3: CASSEAVPGGTQYF; length: 14; D: TRBD2; size: -; J: TRBJ2-5; V: TRBV2
DNA: TGTGCCAGCTCACCGCCATCGACAGGGGCTGGAAACACCATATATTTT; CDR3: CASSPPSTGAGNTIYF; length: 16; D: TRBD1; size: -; J: TRBJ1-3; V: TRBV18